This T cell receptor beta chain was identified during a study of response to subunit inactivated influenza vaccine. CDR1 is SQVTM and CDR2 is ANQGSEA in the germline V gene. The CDR3 runs to 12 residues. The germline V and J ends were trimmed by 5 bases and 2 bases, with 10 bases remaining between them. This clonotype was recorded a few times. Antigen unknown. TCRdb reprocessed the RT-PCR reads with MiXCR, giving one entry per CDR3 protein. This table holds 530,000 or so distinct CDR3 sequences, about 11% found once. Study outcomes and limitations: Few additional T cells are recruited per seasonal influenza vaccination, authors suggested.

The chain recombines TRBV29-1 with TRBJ2-7, with D unclear. The specimen was PBMCs from blood, collected on the day of vaccination. This clonotype was obtained from a man aged 45-65 years who received an inactivated influenza vaccine. The CDR3 loop is CSVTGSTYEQYF. Written as DNA, the CDR3 is TGCAGCGTTACCGGCAGCACCTACGAGCAGTACTTC.